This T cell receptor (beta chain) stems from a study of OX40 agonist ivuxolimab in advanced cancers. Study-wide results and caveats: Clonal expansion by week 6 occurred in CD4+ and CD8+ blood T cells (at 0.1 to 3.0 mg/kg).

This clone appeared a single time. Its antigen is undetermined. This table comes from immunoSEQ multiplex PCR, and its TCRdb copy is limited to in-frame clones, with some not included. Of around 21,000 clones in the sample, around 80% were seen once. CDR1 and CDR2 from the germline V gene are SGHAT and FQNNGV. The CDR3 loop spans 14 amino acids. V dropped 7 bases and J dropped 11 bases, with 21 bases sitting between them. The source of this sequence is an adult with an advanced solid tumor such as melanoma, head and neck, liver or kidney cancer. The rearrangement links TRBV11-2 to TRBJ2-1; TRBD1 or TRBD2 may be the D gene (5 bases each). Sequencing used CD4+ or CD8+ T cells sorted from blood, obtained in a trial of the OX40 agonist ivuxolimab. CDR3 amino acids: CASTGTERVSQQFF. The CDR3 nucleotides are TGTGCCAGCACCGGGACCGAACGTGTGTCACAGCAGTTCTTC.